Presented here are 24 T cell receptor beta chains from one specimen sequenced in a study of human T cells and chemical hapten exposure. The template was total RNA from unfractionated whole blood. TCRdb re-called the 5' RACE reads with MiXCR, one entry per CDR3 protein. This table has roughly 110,000 distinct CDR3 sequences, around a fifth appearing once. The receptors here all came from a human donor in good health.

This clonotype was counted only a few times. The chain's CDR3 is CASSSGQAFNQPQHF. The CDR3 DNA reads TGTGCCAGCAGTTCGGGACAGGCTTTCAATCAGCCCCAGCATTTT. The chain couples TRBV12-3 or TRBV12-4 to TRBJ1-5; 8 bases line up with TRBD1. With V trimmed by 4 bases and J by 3 bases, 5 bases remained unmatched. This CDR3 spans 15 amino acids.

The rearrangement joins TRBV20-1 to TRBJ2-2, with D tentatively TRBD2 (6 bases). This CDR3 contains 15 residues. Trimming shortened V by 6 bases and J by 1 base, and 15 bases separated the two germline ends. Per germline, CDR1 DFQATT and CDR2 SNEGSKA (reference sequence). The CDR3 bases are TGCAGTGCCCCCAGGAATAGCGGGAACACCGGGGAGCTGTTTTTT. Amino acid sequence: CSAPRNSGNTGELFF.

This chain links TRBV27 with TRBJ2-7; TRBD1 agrees at 8 bases. The J segment lost 5 bases and the V segment lost 1 base, leaving 10 bases of the junction unmatched. Looked up from germline, CDR1 is MNHEY and CDR2 is SMNVEV (reference sequence). CDR3 size: 16 residues. CDR3 in amino acids: CASSLLGAGGPHEQYF. The DNA for the CDR3 is TGTGCCAGCAGTTTATTAGGGGCAGGGGGCCCTCACGAGCAGTACTTC.

The chain combines TRBV3-1 with TRBJ1-3; D call uncertain. CDR1 LGHDT and CDR2 YNNKEL come from the germline V gene (reference sequence). The CDR3 is made up of 15 amino acids. Trimming shortened V by 4 bases and J by 2 bases, and 12 bases separated the two germline ends. Here the CDR3 reads CASSRAGEPGNTIYF. Here the CDR3 DNA reads TGTGCCAGCAGCCGAGCCGGGGAACCTGGAAACACCATATATTTT.

This clonotype has more than one count but fewer than ten. The V call is TRBV28, the J call TRBJ2-3; D is undetermined. The CDR3 is made up of 15 amino acids. Deletions cut 2 bases from V and 4 bases from J, with 13 bases between. Germline-derived CDR1 and CDR2 are MDHEN and SYDVKM. CDR3 nucleotides: TGTGCCAGCAGTTTACCGCTGGGTGCCGCAGATACGCAGTATTTT. It yields the protein CASSLPLGAADTQYF.

In this sample, this clonotype turned up many times. The chain employs TRBV19 and TRBJ2-3, with 9 bases matching TRBD2. The CDR3 has 14 amino acids. The trim removed 9 bases at V and 2 bases at J, leaving 6 bases unmatched. The germline V gene encodes CDR1 LNHDA and CDR2 SQIVND (reference sequence). The CDR3 region is CASRGLATTDTQYF. The CDR3, as DNA: TGTGCCAGCAGGGGACTAGCCACCACAGATACGCAGTATTTT.

This chain joins TRBV5-1 and TRBJ1-2, with D unresolved. CDR3 length: 14 amino acids. Germline loops: CDR1 SGHRS, CDR2 YFSETQ. Deletions cut 3 bases from V and 2 bases from J, with 11 bases between. In nucleotides, the CDR3 is TGCGCCAGCAGCTCCCTGGGGAGGAACTATGGCTACACCTTC. It specifies CASSSLGRNYGYTF.

J is TRBJ2-7 and V is TRBV11-2; 12 bases fit TRBD2. The CDR3 covers 14 residues. CDR1 and CDR2 from the germline V gene are SGHAT and FQNNGV. With 5 bases clipped from V and 5 bases from J, the junction kept 4 bases outside the gene matches. The CDR3 loop is CASSPGLAGNEQYF. DNA for the CDR3: TGTGCCAGCAGCCCTGGACTAGCGGGAAACGAGCAGTACTTC.

The rearrangement links TRBV20-1 to TRBJ1-1; 7 nucleotides line up with TRBD1. Losses at the gene ends were 4 bases for V and 11 bases for J; bases not matched to a gene: 4. The CDR3 length is 10 residues. Germline V CDR1 and CDR2: DFQATT, SNEGSKA (reference sequence). The CDR3 spells CSANRGEAFF. CDR3 sequence (DNA): TGCAGTGCTAACAGGGGAGAGGCTTTCTTT.

In DNA form, the CDR3 reads TGTGCCAGCAGCTTAATAGCGGAAGGCACAGATACGCAGTATTTT. Translating gives CASSLIAEGTDTQYF. The V and J genes are TRBV7-6 and TRBJ2-3; possible D gene TRBD2, 6 bases. V dropped 2 bases and J dropped 1 base, with 10 bases sitting between them. This CDR3 is 15 amino acids long. Germline loops: CDR1 SGHVS, CDR2 FNYEAQ.

This clonotype has just a few counts. V and J are TRBV13 and TRBJ2-7; TRBD1 matches at 7 bases. The V and J ends lost 5 bases and 0 bases, in that order; junction bases with no gene match: 4. The CDR3 totals 14 residues. Germline loops: CDR1 PRHDT, CDR2 FYEKMQ (reference sequence). CDR3 sequence: CASSRDRASYEQYF. The CDR3 DNA reads TGTGCCAGCAGCCGCGACAGGGCCTCCTACGAGCAGTACTTC.

This clonotype was counted a few times. The V gene is TRBV27, the J gene TRBJ2-2, with D perhaps matching TRBD1 or TRBD2 (6 bases each). The CDR3 is 14 amino acids. Germline lookup yields CDR1 MNHEY and CDR2 SMNVEV (reference sequence). V lost 5 bases, J lost 7 bases, and 14 bases lay in between. The CDR3 loop reads CASSPSGAGGELFF. The CDR3 DNA follows: TGTGCCAGCAGTCCCTCGGGGGCTGGCGGGGAGCTGTTTTTT.

The rearrangement links TRBV7-2 to TRBJ1-5; D might be TRBD1 (6 bases). The V and J ends lost 5 bases and 2 bases respectively, with 10 bases between them. The CDR3 consists of 14 residues. Germline CDR1 is SGHTA and CDR2 is FQGNSA. Here the CDR3 DNA reads TGTGCCAGCAGCCGGGACAAAGGCAATCAGCCCCAGCATTTT. Translation: CASSRDKGNQPQHF.

J is TRBJ2-7 and V is TRBV28, with D possibly being TRBD1 (6 bases). The germline V gene encodes CDR1 MDHEN and CDR2 SYDVKM. V gave up 8 bases and J gave up 6 bases, with 17 bases separating them. This CDR3 is built from 13 residues. The DNA for the CDR3 is TGTGCCAGCGCGAGTGGGGGCCGGGGCGAGCAGTACTTC. Its translation: CASASGGRGEQYF.

This clonotype showed up just a few times. The rearrangement links TRBV25-1 to TRBJ2-3; D is ambiguous. CDR3 size: 12 residues. V was trimmed by 8 bases and J by 5 bases, leaving 11 bases between them. CDR1 and CDR2 from the germline V gene are MGHDK and SYGVNS. CDR3 sequence reads: CASERAGDTQYF. CDR3 DNA sequence: TGTGCCAGCGAAAGGGCCGGAGATACGCAGTATTTT.

The J gene is TRBJ2-3, the V gene TRBV28, with 14 bases aligning to TRBD2. Germline V gene data show CDR1 as MDHEN and CDR2 as SYDVKM. This CDR3 region has 15 residues. The V gene end was trimmed by 3 bases and the J gene end by 6 bases; junction bases not matched to a gene: 2. The CDR3 DNA reads as TGTGCCAGCAGTTTGACTAGCGGGAGGGCCGATACGCAGTATTTT. Translated: CASSLTSGRADTQYF.

J is TRBJ2-3 and V is TRBV7-9; D might be TRBD1 (6 bases). Germline values: CDR1 SEHNR, CDR2 FQNEAQ (reference sequence). CDR3 length: 14 residues. V was cut by 1 base and J by 6 bases, with 11 bases left in between. The chain's CDR3 is CASSLVTGKDTQYF. CDR3 in DNA: TGTGCCAGCAGCTTAGTAACAGGGAAGGATACGCAGTATTTT.

As to this clonotype: An end of the junction differs from the germline gene, which may be a read error. This chain links TRBV29-1 with TRBJ2-2; weak D call: TRBD2 (5 bases). The V gene's germline CDR1 is SQVTM and CDR2 ANQGSEA. The CDR3 has 11 residues. Written as DNA, the CDR3 is TGCAGCGTTATTCTAGTCGGGGAGCTGTCTTTT. Its translation is CSVILVGELSF.

This chain uses TRBV29-1 with TRBJ1-1; the D gene is possibly TRBD1 (5 bases). V was clipped by 3 bases and J by 3 bases, with 11 bases between them. The CDR3 is 13 amino acids. Germline assignment: CDR1 SQVTM and CDR2 ANQGSEA. The CDR3 region is CSVEGRVDTEAFF. Here the CDR3 DNA reads TGCAGCGTTGAGGGCAGGGTAGACACTGAAGCTTTCTTT.

This chain links TRBV6-2 or TRBV6-3 with TRBJ2-7; D gene unclear. This CDR3 contains 13 residues. The V gene lost 9 bases and the J gene lost 0 bases, with 12 bases spanning the gap. Germline CDR1 reads MNHEY; CDR2 reads SVGEGT. The CDR3 DNA reads as TGTGCCAGTCAGCCGGCGAGCTCCTACGAGCAGTACTTC. Its protein product is CASQPASSYEQYF.

V and J are TRBV6-5 and TRBJ1-5; tentative D call: TRBD1 (6 bases). V lost 6 bases to trimming and J lost 4 bases, with 13 bases between them. The CDR3 covers 14 residues. Germline loops: CDR1 MNHEY, CDR2 SVGAGI. CDR3 region: CASRREGGNQPQHF. CDR3 coding DNA: TGTGCCAGCAGGAGAGAGGGGGGTAATCAGCCCCAGCATTTT.

This clonotype was observed a handful of times. The chain employs TRBV27 and TRBJ2-1; the D is unclear. V shed 0 bases and J shed 2 bases, with 11 bases lying between them. The germline CDR1 and CDR2 sequences are MNHEY and SMNVEV (reference sequence). The CDR3 spans 16 residues. This CDR3 is CASSLSALVTYNEQFF. The CDR3 DNA reads as TGTGCCAGCAGTTTATCGGCCCTCGTGACCTACAATGAGCAGTTCTTC.

This CDR3 is CASSFNTPQETQYF. For the CDR3, the DNA is TGTGCCAGCAGTTTTAATACACCACAAGAGACCCAGTACTTC. The chain carries TRBV6-6 and TRBJ2-5; no clear D gene. The V gene lost 4 bases and the J gene lost 2 bases, with 11 bases spanning the gap. The CDR3 totals 14 residues. Germline assignment: CDR1 MNHNY and CDR2 SVGAGI (reference sequence).

The genes are TRBV27 and TRBJ2-1; no definite D call. The CDR3 sequence is 16 residues long. Trimming took 7 bases from V and 5 from J, leaving 21 bases between them. Germline V gene sequence: CDR1 MNHEY, CDR2 SMNVEV (reference sequence). CDR3: CASTLSLPLGNNEQFF. The CDR3 nucleotides read TGTGCCAGCACCCTCTCCCTCCCACTTGGGAACAATGAGCAGTTCTTC.